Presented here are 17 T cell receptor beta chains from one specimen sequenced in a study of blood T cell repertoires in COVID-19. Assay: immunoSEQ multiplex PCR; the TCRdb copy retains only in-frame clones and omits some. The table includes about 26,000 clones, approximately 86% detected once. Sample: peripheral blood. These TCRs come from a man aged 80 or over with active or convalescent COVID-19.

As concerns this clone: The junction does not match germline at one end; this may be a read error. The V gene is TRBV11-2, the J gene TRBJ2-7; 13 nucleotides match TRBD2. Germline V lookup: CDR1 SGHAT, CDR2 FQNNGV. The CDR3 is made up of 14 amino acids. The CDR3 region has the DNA TGTGCCAGCAGCTTAGATCGAGGCGGACTAGCGGGAGTTTTC. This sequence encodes CASSLDRGGLAGVF.

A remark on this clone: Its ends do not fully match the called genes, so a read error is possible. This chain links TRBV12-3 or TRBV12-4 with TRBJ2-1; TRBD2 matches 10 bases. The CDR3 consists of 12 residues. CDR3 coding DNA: TGTGCCAGCAGTCTAGCGGGAGTTGAGCAGTTCTTC. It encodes CASSLAGVEQFF.

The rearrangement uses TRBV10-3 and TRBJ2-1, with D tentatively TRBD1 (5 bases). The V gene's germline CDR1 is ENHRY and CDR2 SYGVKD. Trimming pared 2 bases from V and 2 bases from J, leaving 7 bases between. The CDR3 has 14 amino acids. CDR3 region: CAISEAGTYNEQFF. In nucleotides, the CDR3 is TGTGCCATCAGTGAGGCAGGGACCTACAATGAGCAGTTCTTC.

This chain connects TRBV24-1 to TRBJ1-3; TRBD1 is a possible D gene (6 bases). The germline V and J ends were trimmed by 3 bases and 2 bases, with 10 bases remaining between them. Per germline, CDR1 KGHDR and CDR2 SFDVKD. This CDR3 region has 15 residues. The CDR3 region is CATSDPRGPGNTIYF. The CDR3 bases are TGTGCCACCAGTGATCCCAGGGGACCTGGAAACACCATATATTTT.

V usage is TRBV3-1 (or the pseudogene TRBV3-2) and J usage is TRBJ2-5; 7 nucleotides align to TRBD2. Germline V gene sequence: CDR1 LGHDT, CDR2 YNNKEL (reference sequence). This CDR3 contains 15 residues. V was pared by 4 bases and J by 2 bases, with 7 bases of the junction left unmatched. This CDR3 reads CASSRGILAQETQYF. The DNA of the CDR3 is TGTGCCAGCAGCCGCGGAATACTAGCGCAAGAGACCCAGTACTTC.

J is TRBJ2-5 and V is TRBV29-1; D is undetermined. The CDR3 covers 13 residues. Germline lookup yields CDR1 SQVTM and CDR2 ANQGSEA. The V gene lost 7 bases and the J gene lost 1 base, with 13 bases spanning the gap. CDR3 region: CSALRSFQETQYF. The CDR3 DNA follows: TGCAGCGCCCTAAGAAGTTTCCAAGAGACCCAGTACTTC.

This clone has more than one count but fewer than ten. CDR3 protein: CASSVGTPSSYNEQFF. The CDR3 DNA is TGTGCCAGCAGCGTAGGGACTCCTAGCTCCTACAATGAGCAGTTCTTC. The J gene is TRBJ2-1, the V gene TRBV9; D is perhaps TRBD2 (5 bases). The V and J ends lost 0 bases and 0 bases respectively, with 10 bases between them. Germline assignment: CDR1 SGDLS and CDR2 YYNGEE. The CDR3 covers 16 residues. Complete variable domain (other parts from reference TRBV9 and TRBJ2-1): DSGVTQTPKHLITATGQRVTLRCSPRSGDLSVYWYQQSLDQGLQFLIQYYNGEERAKGNILERFSAQQFPDLHSELNLSSLELGDSALYFCASSVGTPSSYNEQFFGPGTRLTVL.

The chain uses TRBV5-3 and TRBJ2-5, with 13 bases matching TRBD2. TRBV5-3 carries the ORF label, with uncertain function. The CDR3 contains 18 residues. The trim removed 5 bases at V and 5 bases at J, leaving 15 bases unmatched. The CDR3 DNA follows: TGTGCCAGAAGTACCGGGACTAGCGGGGTAGGGGCGACCGAGACCCAGTACTTC. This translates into CARSTGTSGVGATETQYF.

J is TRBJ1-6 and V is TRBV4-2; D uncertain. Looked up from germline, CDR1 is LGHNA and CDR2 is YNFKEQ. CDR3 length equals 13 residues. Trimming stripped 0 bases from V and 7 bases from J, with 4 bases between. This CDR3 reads CASSQDKNSPLHF. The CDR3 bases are TGTGCCAGCAGCCAAGATAAAAATTCACCCCTCCACTTT.

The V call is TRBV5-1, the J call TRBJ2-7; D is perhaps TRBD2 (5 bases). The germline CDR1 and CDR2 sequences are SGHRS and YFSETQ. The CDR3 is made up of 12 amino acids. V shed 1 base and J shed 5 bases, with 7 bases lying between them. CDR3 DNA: TGCGCCAGCAGCTTGCCCGGGAACGAGCAGTACTTC. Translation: CASSLPGNEQYF.

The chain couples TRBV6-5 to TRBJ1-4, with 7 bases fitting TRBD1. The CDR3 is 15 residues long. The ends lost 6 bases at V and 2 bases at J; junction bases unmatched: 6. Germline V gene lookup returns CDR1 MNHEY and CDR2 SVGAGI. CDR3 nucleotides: TGTGCCAGCAGGGGACAGCTAACTACTAATGAAAAACTGTTTTTT. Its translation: CASRGQLTTNEKLFF.

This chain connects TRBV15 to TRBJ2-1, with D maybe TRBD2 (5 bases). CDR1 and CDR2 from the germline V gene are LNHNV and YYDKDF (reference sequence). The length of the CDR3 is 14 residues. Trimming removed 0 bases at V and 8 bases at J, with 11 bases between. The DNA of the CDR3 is TGTGCCACCAGCAGAGATAGGCCTAGCCATGAGCAGTTCTTC. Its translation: CATSRDRPSHEQFF. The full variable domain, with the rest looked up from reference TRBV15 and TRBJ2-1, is DAMVIQNPRYQVTQFGKPVTLSCSQTLNHNVMYWYQQKSSQAPKLLFHYYDKDFNNEADTPDNFQSRRPNTSFCFLDIRSPGLGDTAMYLCATSRDRPSHEQFFGPGTRLTVL.

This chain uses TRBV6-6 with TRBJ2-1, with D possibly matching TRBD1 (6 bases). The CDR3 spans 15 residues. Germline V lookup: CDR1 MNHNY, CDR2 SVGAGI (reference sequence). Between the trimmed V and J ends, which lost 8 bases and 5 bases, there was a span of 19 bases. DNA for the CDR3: TGTGCCAGCTTTAGGGTCGGACAGATAAACAATGAGCAGTTCTTC. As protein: CASFRVGQINNEQFF.

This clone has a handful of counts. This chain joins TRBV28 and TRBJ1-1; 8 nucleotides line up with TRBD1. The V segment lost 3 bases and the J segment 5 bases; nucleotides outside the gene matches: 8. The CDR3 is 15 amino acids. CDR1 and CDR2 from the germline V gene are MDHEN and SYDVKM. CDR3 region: CASSLGSDRVTEAFF. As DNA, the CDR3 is TGTGCCAGCAGTTTGGGTTCGGACAGGGTGACTGAAGCTTTCTTT.

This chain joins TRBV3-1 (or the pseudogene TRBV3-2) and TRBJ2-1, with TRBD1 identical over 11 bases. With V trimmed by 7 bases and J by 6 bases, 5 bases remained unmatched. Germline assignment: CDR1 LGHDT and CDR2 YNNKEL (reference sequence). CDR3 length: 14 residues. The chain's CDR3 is CASKGQGAPNEQFF. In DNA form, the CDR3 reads TGTGCCAGCAAAGGACAGGGGGCCCCCAATGAGCAGTTCTTC.

Here the CDR3 reads CASSYDRQGRAGYTF. The CDR3 bases are TGTGCCAGCAGTTATGATAGACAGGGACGCGCGGGCTACACCTTC. The chain combines TRBV27 with TRBJ1-2, with TRBD1 matching over 7 bases. Losses at the gene ends were 4 bases for V and 8 bases for J; bases not matched to a gene: 13. The CDR3 covers 15 residues. The germline CDR1 and CDR2 sequences are MNHEY and SMNVEV (reference sequence).

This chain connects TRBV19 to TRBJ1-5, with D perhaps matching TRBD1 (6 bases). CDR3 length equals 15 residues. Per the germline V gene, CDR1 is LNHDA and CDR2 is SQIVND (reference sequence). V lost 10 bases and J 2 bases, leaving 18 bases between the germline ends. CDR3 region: CATKATGGGNQPQHF. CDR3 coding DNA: TGTGCCACGAAAGCGACAGGTGGAGGCAATCAGCCCCAGCATTTT.